This entry describes one T cell receptor (beta chain). Its antigen is unknown. V gave up 10 bases and J gave up 3 bases, with 16 bases separating them. Germline values: CDR1 MDHEN, CDR2 SYDVKM. The CDR3 has 14 residues. This sample stems from a study of CD4 T cells in relation to SARS-CoV-2 and coronaviruses. Across the study: After less than eleven days of antigen culture, PBMC TCR beta CDR3s were sequenced.

Clones were sequenced by immunoSEQ multiplex PCR, and TCRdb holds only the in-frame ones, with some missing. The table shows about 30,000 clones, with under 80% occurring only once. 80,000 to 100,000 naive or memory CD4+ cells were cultured with CEF peptides for approximately eleven days. General study findings and limits: Around two thirds of donors had memory CD4+ clonotypes crossrecognizing SARS-CoV-2 and common cold coronavirus spike.

The rearrangement links TRBV28 to TRBJ2-1; either TRBD1 or TRBD2 may fit D (7 bases each). Sequencing input: memory CD4+ T cells from PBMCs, cultured in vitro. The receptor comes from an adult with COVID-19. CDR3 protein: CATRGDSYYNEQFF. The CDR3 nucleotides are TGTGCCACCCGGGGGGACAGCTACTACAATGAGCAGTTCTTC.